Listed here are 2 T cell receptor beta chains from one sample, sequenced in a study of T cell repertoires in cytomegalovirus infection. Their recognized antigens are unknown. TCRdb reprocessed the reads via MiXCR and lists one record per CDR3 protein. The sample includes some 920,000 distinct CDR3 sequences, around 31% of them seen just once. Specimen: cultured CD8+ T cells from PBMCs, collected from culture after CMV antigen stimulation. These receptors originate from a human donor in good health (CMV status not recorded). Some clones in this sample may be carry-over from other donors' samples.

This chain connects TRBV4-3 to TRBJ1-4; D is unclear. CDR3 size: 13 residues. V lost 4 bases, J lost 11 bases, and 14 bases lay in between. Germline values: CDR1 LGHNA, CDR2 YSLEER. The CDR3 here is CASSPRFGEKLFF. As DNA, the CDR3 is TGCGCCAGCAGCCCCAGATTCGGGGAGAAACTGTTTTTT.

About this clonotype itself: This may arise from a read error, as a much more abundant clone is one base away. The J gene is TRBJ1-1, the V gene TRBV7-2; 8 bases map to TRBD1. In germline, CDR1 is SGHTA, CDR2 FQGNSA. The CDR3 totals 15 residues. CDR3 bases: TGTGCCAGCAGCACACGGACAGGGATAAACACTAAAGCTTTCTTT. Amino acid sequence: CASSTRTGINTKAFF.